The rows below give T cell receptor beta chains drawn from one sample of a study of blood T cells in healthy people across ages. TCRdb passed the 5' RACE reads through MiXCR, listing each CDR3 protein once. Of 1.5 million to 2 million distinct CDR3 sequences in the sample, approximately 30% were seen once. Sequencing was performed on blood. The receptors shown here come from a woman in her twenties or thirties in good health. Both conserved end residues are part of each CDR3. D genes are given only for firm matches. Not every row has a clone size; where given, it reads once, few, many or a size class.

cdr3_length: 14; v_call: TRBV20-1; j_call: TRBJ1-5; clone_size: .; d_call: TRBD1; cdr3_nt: TGCAGTGCCCAAAAGACAGGGGGGAATCAGCCCCAGCATTTT; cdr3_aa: CSAQKTGGNQPQHF
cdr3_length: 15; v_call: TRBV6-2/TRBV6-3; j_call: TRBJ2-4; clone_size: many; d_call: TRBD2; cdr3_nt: TGTGCCAGCAGCACACTAGCGGGGGCAAAAAACATTCAGTACTTC; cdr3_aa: CASSTLAGAKNIQYF
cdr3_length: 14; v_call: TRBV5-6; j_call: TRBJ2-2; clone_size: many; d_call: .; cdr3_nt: TGTGCCAGCAGCTTCTTGGGGGGCACCGGGGAGCTGTTTTTT; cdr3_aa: CASSFLGGTGELFF
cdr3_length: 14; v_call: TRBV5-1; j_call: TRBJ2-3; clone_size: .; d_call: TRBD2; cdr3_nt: TGCGCCGGCAGCTTTAGCGGGAATCAGGATACGCAGTATTTT; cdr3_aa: CAGSFSGNQDTQYF
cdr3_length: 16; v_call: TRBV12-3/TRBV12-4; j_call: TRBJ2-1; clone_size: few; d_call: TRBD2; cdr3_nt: TGTGCCAGCAGGCCCAAGCGGGGGGAGGGCGGCAATGAGCAGTTCTTC; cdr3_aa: CASRPKRGEGGNEQFF
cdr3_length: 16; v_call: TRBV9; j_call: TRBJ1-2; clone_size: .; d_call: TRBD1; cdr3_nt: TGTGCCAGCAGCGTAGCGGCGGGACAGTCCAACTATGGCTACACCTTC; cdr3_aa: CASSVAAGQSNYGYTF
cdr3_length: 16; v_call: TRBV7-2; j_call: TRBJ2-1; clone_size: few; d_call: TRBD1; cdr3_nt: TGTGCCAGCAGCCTATACATAAGACAGGGCGGCAATGAGCAGTTCTTC; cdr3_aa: CASSLYIRQGGNEQFF
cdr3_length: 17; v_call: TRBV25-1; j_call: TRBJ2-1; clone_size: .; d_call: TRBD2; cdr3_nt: TGTGCCAGCAGTGAAAACCCCCTAGCGGGGACCAGCAATGGGCAGTTCTTC; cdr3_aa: CASSENPLAGTSNGQFF
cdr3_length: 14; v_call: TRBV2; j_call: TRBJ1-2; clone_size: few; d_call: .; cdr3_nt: TGTGCCAGCAGGGTCGTAGGGACGAACTATGGCTACACCTTC; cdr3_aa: CASRVVGTNYGYTF
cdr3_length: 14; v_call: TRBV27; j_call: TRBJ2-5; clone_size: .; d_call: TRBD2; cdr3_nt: TGTGTCAGCAGTATCGGGAGGAGGACAGAGACCCAGTACTTC; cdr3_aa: CVSSIGRRTETQYF
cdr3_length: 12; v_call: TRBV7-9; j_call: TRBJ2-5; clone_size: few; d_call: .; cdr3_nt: TGTGCCAGCAGCTCCGGGGCCGGGGCCCAGTACTTC; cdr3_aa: CASSSGAGAQYF
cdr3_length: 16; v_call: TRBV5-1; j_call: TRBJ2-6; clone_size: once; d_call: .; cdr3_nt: TGCGCCAGCAGCCCACGACAGGCCTCTGGGGCCAACGTCCTGACTTTC; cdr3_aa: CASSPRQASGANVLTF
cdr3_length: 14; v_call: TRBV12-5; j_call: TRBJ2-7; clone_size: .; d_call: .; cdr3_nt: TGTGCTAGTGGTTTGGTCCAGAGCGCCTACGAGCAGTACTTC; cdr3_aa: CASGLVQSAYEQYF
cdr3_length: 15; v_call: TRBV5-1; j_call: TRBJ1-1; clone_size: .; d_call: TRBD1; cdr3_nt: TGCGCCAGCAGCCTGGGACAGGGTAGGAGCACTGAAGCTTTCTTT; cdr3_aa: CASSLGQGRSTEAFF
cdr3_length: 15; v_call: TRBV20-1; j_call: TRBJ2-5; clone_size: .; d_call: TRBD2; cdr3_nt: TGCAGTGCTCCACAACAAGCGGGGTTTCAAGAGACCCAGTACTTC; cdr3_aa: CSAPQQAGFQETQYF
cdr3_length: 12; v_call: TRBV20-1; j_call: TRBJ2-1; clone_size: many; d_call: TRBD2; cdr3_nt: TGCAGTGCTCCCAGCGGGGCCAATGAGCAGTTCTTC; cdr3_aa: CSAPSGANEQFF
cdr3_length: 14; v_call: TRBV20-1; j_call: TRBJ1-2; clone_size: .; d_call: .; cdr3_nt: TGCAGTGCTAGAGATTCCGGGTCCCGCTATGGCTACACCTTC; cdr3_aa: CSARDSGSRYGYTF
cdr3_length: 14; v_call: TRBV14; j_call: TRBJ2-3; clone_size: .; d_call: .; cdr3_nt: TGTGCCAGCAGCCCCCCCGGGCGCACAGATACGCAGTATTTT; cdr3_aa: CASSPPGRTDTQYF
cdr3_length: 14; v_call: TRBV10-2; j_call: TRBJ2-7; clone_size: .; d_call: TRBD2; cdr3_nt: TGCGCCAGCAGTCCTAGCGGGAGTATTTACGAGCAGTACTTC; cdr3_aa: CASSPSGSIYEQYF
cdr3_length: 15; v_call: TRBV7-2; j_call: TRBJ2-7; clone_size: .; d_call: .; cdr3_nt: TGTGCCGGCAGCTTTAGAGAGTCAAGATCCTACGAGCAGTACTTC; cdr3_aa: CAGSFRESRSYEQYF
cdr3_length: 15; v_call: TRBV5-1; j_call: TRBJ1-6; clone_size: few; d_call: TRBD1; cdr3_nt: TGCGCCAGCAGCGGGTCGGGACAGGGTTTTTCACCCCTCCACTTT; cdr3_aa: CASSGSGQGFSPLHF
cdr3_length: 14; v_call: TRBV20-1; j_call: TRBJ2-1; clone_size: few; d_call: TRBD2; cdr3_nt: TGCAGTGCTAGCCGGGGGGGCCAAGAAAATGAGCAGTTCTTC; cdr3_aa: CSASRGGQENEQFF
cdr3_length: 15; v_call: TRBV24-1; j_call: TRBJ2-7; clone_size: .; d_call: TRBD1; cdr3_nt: TGTGCCACCAGTGATGGAAGGACAGGGGTCTACGAGCAGTACTTC; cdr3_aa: CATSDGRTGVYEQYF
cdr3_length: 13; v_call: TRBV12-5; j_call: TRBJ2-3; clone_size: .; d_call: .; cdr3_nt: TGTGCTAGTGGTTTGCCCCGGCAAGATACGCAGTATTTT; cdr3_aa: CASGLPRQDTQYF
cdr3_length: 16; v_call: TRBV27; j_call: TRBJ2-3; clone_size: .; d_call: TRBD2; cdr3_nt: TGTGCCAGCAGTACCCGACTAGCCGAAGGTACAGATACGCAGTATTTT; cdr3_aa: CASSTRLAEGTDTQYF
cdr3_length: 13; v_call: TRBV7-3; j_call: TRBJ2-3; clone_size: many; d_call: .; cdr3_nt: TGTGCCAGCAGCTCCGCTGGGATAGATACGCAGTATTTT; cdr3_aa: CASSSAGIDTQYF
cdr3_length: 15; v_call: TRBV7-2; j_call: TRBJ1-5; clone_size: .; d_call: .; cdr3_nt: TGTGCCAGCAGCGTAGCGTGGGGGAGCAATCAGCCCCAGCATTTT; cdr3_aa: CASSVAWGSNQPQHF
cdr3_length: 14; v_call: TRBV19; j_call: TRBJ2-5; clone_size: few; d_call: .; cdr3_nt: TGTGCCAGTAGTACCTGGGAGAGCCAAGAGACCCAGTACTTC; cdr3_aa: CASSTWESQETQYF
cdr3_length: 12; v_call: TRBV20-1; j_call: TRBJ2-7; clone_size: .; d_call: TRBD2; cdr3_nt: TGCAATGCTAGACTAGCGAGCCACGAGCAGTACTTC; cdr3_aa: CNARLASHEQYF
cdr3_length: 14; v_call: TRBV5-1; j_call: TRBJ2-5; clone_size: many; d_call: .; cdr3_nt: TGCGCCAGCAGCATATCCGGGGCCGACTCGGGGCAGTACTTC; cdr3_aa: CASSISGADSGQYF
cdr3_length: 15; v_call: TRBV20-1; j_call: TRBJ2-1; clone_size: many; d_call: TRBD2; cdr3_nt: TGCAGCCCTCAGAAGAGCGGGGGGGCCTACAATGAGCAGTTCTTC; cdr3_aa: CSPQKSGGAYNEQFF
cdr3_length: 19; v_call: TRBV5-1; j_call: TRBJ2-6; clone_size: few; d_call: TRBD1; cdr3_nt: TGCGCCAGCAGCTTGGGGGCCCGGGACAGGGCCTCTGGGGCCAACGTCCTGACTTTC; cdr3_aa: CASSLGARDRASGANVLTF
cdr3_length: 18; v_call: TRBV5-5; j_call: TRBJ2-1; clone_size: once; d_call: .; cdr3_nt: TGTGCCAGCAGCCCCCAGAGGGCGGGCGCAGCCTCCTACAATGAGCAGTTCTTC; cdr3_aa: CASSPQRAGAASYNEQFF
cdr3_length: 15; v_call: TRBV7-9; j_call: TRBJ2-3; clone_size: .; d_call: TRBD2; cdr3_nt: TGTGCCAGCAGCTTAAAAAGCGGGGTGGGAGATACGCAGTATTTT; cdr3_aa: CASSLKSGVGDTQYF
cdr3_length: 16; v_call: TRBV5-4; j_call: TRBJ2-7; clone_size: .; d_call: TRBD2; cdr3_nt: TGTGCCAGCAGCTCTCGACTAGCGGGAGGGATCTACGAGCAGTACTTC; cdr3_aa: CASSSRLAGGIYEQYF
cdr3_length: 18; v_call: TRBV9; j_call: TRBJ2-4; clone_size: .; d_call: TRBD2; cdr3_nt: TGTGCCAGCAGCGTAGACCCTAGCGGGGCGGGGACCAAAAACATTCAGTACTTC; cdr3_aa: CASSVDPSGAGTKNIQYF
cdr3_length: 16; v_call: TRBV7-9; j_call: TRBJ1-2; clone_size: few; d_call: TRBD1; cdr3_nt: TGTGCCAGCAGCCCGGGGGCCGGGGACAGCTGGTATGGCTACACCTTC; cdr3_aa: CASSPGAGDSWYGYTF
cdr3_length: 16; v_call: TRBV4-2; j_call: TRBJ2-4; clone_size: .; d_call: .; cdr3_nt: TGTGCCTGCAGCGCATCGTACCGAATAGCCAAAAACATTCAGTACTTC; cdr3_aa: CACSASYRIAKNIQYF
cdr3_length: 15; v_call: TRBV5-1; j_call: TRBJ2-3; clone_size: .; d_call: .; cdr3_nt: TGCGCCAGCAGCTTGCTAGGAGGGGACGGAGATACGCAGTATTTT; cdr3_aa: CASSLLGGDGDTQYF
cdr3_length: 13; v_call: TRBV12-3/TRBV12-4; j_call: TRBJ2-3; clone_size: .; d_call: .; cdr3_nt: TGTGCCAGCAGACGGGTGATCGGGGATACGCAGTATTTT; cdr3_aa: CASRRVIGDTQYF
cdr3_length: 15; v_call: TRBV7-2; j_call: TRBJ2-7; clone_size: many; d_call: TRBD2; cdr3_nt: TGTGCCAGCAGCTTGGCGTCTAGCGGGATCTACGAGCAGTACTTC; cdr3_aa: CASSLASSGIYEQYF
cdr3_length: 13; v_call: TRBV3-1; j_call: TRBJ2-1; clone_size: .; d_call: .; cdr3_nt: TGTGCCAGCAGCCAAGAATATTTGGTTAGGCAGTTCTTC; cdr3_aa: CASSQEYLVRQFF
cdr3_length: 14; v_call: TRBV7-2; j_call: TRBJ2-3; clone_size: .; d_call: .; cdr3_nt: TGTGCCAGCGGAGAGCGAAAATTAGCAGATACGCAGTATTTT; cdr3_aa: CASGERKLADTQYF
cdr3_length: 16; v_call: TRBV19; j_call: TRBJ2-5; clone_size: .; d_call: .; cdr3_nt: TGTGCCAGTAGTATGGGGCAGCGGACCACGGGAGAGACCCAGTACTTC; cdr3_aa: CASSMGQRTTGETQYF
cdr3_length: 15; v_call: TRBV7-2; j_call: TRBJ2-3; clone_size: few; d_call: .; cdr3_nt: TGTGCCAGCAGTTCCACCCTGGCCGGCACAGATACGCAGTATTTT; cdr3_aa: CASSSTLAGTDTQYF
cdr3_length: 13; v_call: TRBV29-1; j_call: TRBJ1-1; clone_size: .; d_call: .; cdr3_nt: TGCAGCGCCTTGGGACACCTTAACACTGAAGCTTTCTTT; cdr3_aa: CSALGHLNTEAFF
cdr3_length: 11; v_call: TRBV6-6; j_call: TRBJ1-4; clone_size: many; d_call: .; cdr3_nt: TGTGCCAGCAGTTACGATGAAAAACTGTTTTTT; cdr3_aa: CASSYDEKLFF
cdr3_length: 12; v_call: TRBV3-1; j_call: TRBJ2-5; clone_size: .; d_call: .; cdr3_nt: TGTGCCAGCGGGGGGATGCCAGAGACCCAGTACTTC; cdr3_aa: CASGGMPETQYF
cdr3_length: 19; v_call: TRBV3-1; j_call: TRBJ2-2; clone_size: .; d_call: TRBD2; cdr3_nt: TGTACCAGCAGCCAAGATCTGGTTAGCGGGGGCCCAAACACCGGGGAGCTGTTTTTT; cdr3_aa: CTSSQDLVSGGPNTGELFF
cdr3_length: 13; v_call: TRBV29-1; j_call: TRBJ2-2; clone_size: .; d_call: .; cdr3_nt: TGCAGCGTTGAATATGAGAACACCGGGGAGCTGTTTTTT; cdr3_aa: CSVEYENTGELFF
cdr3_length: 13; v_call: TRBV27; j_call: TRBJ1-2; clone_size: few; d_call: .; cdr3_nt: TGTGCCAGCAGAGCGGGACCGTTCTATGGCTACACCTTC; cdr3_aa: CASRAGPFYGYTF